This T cell receptor (beta chain) is drawn from a study of cytomegalovirus exposure and HLA in healthy donors. Study summary: Inside one of the first data releases sat tens of millions of unique TCRs taken from HLA-typed donors.

Samples came from healthy bone marrow donors. The CDR3 has 11 amino acids. Per germline, CDR1 DFQATT and CDR2 SNEGSKA (reference sequence). The V gene end was trimmed by 5 bases and the J gene end by 15 bases; junction bases not matched to a gene: 10. This PCR relied on a set of 60 Vbeta primers and 13 Jbeta primers. Authors' processing steps: An analysis that came later counted 80 million or so unique TCR beta chains, 9 million to 12 million shared. Here immunoSEQ multiplex PCR was the method, and the copy in TCRdb shows in-frame clones only, minus some. That table furnishes V, J and clone size, whereas the DNA furnished D and trimming. The repertoire holds about 160,000 clones, with 79% as singletons. As regards this clone: Antigen unknown.

Study-wide findings and caveats: Other equally common chains were less clonally expanded than HLA-associated TCR beta chains, a later analysis showed.

Sequencing was carried out using PBMCs. The genes are TRBV20-1 and TRBJ2-1; TRBD1 matches 7 bases. The TCR originated in a middle-aged man in good health and CMV-seronegative. CDR3 region: CSAVRGRSPFF. CDR3 in DNA: TGCAGTGCTGTGAGGGGGCGAAGTCCGTTCTTC.